This TCR beta chain was sequenced for a study of T-cell reconstitution after alpha-beta-depleted transplantation in children. It was with unique molecular identifiers that the TCRbeta library was prepared. TCRdb itself ran the PCR reads through MiXCR, one entry per CDR3 protein. The sample yields about 340,000 distinct CDR3 sequences, more than 10% seen once. The germline CDR1 and CDR2 sequences are SGHVS and FNYEAQ. V lost 4 bases, J lost 0 bases, and 12 bases lay in between. The CDR3 length is 15 residues. The receptor was derived from a human donor who donated a stem cell graft to a child with Fanconi anemia. The sample was PBMCs, taken from the stem cell graft. The genes are TRBV7-6 and TRBJ1-1, with D unresolved. CDR3 sequence (DNA): TGTGCCAGCAGCTCTCAAGGACGGTTGAACACTGAAGCTTTCTTT. Translation gives CASSSQGRLNTEAFF. Full variable domain (remainder filled in from reference TRBV7-6 and TRBJ1-1): GAGVSQSPRYKVTKRGQDVALRCDPISGHVSLYWYRQALGQGPEFLTYFNYEAQQDKSGLPNDRFSAERPEGSISTLTIQRTEQRDSAMYRCASSSQGRLNTEAFFGQGTRLTVV.